This T cell receptor (beta chain) stems from a study of radiation and T cells in renal cell carcinoma (TCRdb year 2020). Some background on the complete study: Samples were obtained from a clinical trial, in which 15 Gy stereotactic body radiation therapy was delivered to primary renal cell carcinomas and nephrectomy was performed 4 weeks later. A total of 4 million to 5 million unique CDR3 nucleotide sequences, encoding roughly 2.7 million unique CDR3 amino acid sequences, were found across all 55 or so samples. In total, 53 samples, comprising some 25 tumors and about 27 peripheral blood samples, were subjected to TCR beta sequencing. Overall study outcomes, separate from this receptor: Because pretreatment tumor biopsies were not available, the baseline intratumoral presence of clonotypes could not be determined. With a single-armed trial design, the study had no way to address how radiation dose or scheduling affects the TCR repertoire. Blood repertoire dynamics were not followed beyond 4 weeks after treatment. In blood, the top tumor clonotypes increased between baseline and 2 weeks post-radiation and then shrank by 4 weeks, which suggests that tumor-resident clones expanded only transiently.

From cysteine to phenylalanine, the CDR3 is 14 amino acids long. Only the CDR3 DNA stays, 42 bases, in frame from base 1. CDR1 SSHAT and CDR2 FNYEAQ were looked up in the germline V gene (reference sequence). Following the manufacturer's recommendations, the immunoSEQ kit was used to generate TCR beta libraries from genomic DNA. Library preparation used a first multiplex PCR with proprietary primers, then a second PCR adding unique barcodes, with bead cleanups after each round. Each sample batch included a kit-provided positive control reaction and a negative control reaction. The final libraries underwent checking on an Agilent 4200 TapeStation D1000 ScreenTape, volumetric pooling, and quantification by qPCR. An Illumina NextSeq500 fitted with a MidOutput 150-cycle cartridge performed the sequencing, running 156 Read1 cycles and 15 Index1 cycles with the kit's custom primers. The pooled library was loaded at approximately 0.97 pM with roughly 19% PhiX control spiked in. The study's processing was this. Vendor-processed data were analyzed in R, with a clonotype defined as all T cells sharing the same CDR3 nucleotide sequence. In the clone abundance analyses, frequencies in each sample were normalized to that sample's 10,000 most abundant clones. Public T cell clones, averaging fewer than five per sample, were removed before analysis. A difference in abundance of at least 32-fold between compartments was used to define tumor-enriched and baseline blood-enriched clonotypes. A beta-binomial differential abundance model was applied to find clonotypes that expanded or contracted between blood time points. The Baroni-Urbani and Buser coefficient was used to measure tumor-blood repertoire similarity, and groups were compared with two-tailed Wilcoxon tests in R. TCRdb mirrors the immuneACCESS table, restricted to in-frame sequences. Some clones are absent from its copies; in checked studies, under half trace to an unresolved V gene, and the reason for the others is unknown. V and J calls and clone size are those listed in that table; D and trimming were worked out from the DNA. The sample data list about 150,000 clones, and about nine tenths of these were observed just once. The ten largest clones represent 3.5% to 5% of the sample.

Note on this clone: What this receptor recognizes is not known. One junction end does not reproduce the germline sequence, and a read error may be involved. Distinct nucleotide sequences in the sample also encode this CDR3.

The label giving this sample's time point can be read as: baseline pretreatment blood. The sample's treatment or condition label, decoded: 15 Gy SBRT to primary tumor, nephrectomy 4 weeks later. To track tumor-enriched clonotypes, serial peripheral blood was sampled from radiation-treated patients at baseline and at 2 weeks and 4 weeks after SBRT. All patients had renal cell carcinoma with clear cell pathology. The QIAamp DNA Blood Mini Kit (Qiagen) was used to prepare genomic DNA for TCR sequencing. Samples were included in the analyses only if all quality control checks were passed. The chain employs TRBV7-7 and TRBJ2-3, with the D segment identity uncertain. Material: blood, obtained from a patient whose treatment included radiotherapy and nephrectomy. The TCR comes from a woman in her 70s with renal cell carcinoma. The CDR3 is CASSPGGTTDTQYF. The DNA is as follows: TGTGCTAGCAGCCCAGGCGGTACCACAGATACGCAGTATTTT.